The sequence of this TCR beta chain was determined in a study of response to subunit inactivated influenza vaccine. The V and J ends lost 3 bases and 6 bases, in that order; junction bases with no gene match: 9. The CDR3 consists of 15 residues. Germline CDR1 DFQATT, CDR2 SNEGSKA (reference sequence). A few counts support this clonotype. TCRdb independently ran MiXCR on the RT-PCR reads; one entry per CDR3 protein. The sample shows about 500,000 distinct CDR3 sequences, 16% of them seen only once. V and J are TRBV20-1 and TRBJ2-1; TRBD2 aligns across 9 bases. The source of this sequence is a man aged 50 to 69 who received an inactivated influenza vaccine. The starting material was CD4+ T cells sorted from PBMCs, obtained less than 30 months after vaccination. Written as DNA, the CDR3 is TGCAGTGCTAGGTACCGGCTAGCGGGGAGCAATGAGCAGTTCTTC. The encoded protein is CSARYRLAGSNEQFF.